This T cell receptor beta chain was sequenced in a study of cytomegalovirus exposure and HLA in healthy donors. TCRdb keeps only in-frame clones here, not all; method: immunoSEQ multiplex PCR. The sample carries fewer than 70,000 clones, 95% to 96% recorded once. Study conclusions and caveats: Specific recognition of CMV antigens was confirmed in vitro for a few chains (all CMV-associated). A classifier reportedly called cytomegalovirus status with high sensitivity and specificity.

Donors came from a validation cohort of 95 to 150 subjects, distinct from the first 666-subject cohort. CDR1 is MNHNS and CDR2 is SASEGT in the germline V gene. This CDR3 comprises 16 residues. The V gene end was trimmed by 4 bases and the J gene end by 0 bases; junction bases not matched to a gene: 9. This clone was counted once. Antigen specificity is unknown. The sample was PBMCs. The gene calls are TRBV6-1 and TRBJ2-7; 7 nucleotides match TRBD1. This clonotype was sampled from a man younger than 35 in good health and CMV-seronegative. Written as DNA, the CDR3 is TGTGCCAGCAGTGTAAAGAAGGGGGCGATCTCCTACGAGCAGTACTTC. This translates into CASSVKKGAISYEQYF.